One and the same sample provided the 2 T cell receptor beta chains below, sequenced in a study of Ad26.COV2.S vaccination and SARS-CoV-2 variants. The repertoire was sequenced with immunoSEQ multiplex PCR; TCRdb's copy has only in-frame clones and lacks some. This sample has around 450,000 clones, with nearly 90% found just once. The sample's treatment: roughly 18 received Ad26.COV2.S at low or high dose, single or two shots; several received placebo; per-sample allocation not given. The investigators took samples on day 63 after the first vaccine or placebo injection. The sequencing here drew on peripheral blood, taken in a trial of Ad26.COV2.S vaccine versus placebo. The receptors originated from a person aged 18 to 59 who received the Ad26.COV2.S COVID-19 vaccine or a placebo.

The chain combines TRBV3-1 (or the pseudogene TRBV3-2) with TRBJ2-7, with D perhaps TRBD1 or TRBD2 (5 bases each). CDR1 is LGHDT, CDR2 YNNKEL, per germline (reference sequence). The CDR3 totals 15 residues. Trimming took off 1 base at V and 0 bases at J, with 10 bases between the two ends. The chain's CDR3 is CASSQAWGSSYEQYF. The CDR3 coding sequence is TGTGCCAGCAGCCAAGCTTGGGGGAGCTCCTACGAGCAGTACTTC.

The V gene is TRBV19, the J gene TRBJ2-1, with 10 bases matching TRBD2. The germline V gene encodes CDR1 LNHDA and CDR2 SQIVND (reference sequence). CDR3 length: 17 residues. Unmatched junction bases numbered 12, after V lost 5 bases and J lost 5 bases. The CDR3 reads CASSPTAGGLKNNEQFF. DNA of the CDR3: TGTGCCAGTAGTCCTACAGCGGGGGGGCTCAAAAACAATGAGCAGTTCTTC.